This T cell receptor beta chain was retrieved from a study of response to subunit inactivated influenza vaccine. TCRdb reprocessed the RT-PCR reads with MiXCR, giving one entry per CDR3 protein. The sample shows under 850,000 distinct CDR3 sequences, about 18% of them seen only once. General study points: After each seasonal influenza vaccination, few new T cells are recruited, the authors suggested.

This clonotype was seen only a few times. What it recognizes is unknown. Germline V gives CDR1 SGHDN, CDR2 FVKESK. This CDR3 has 13 residues. Between the trimmed V and J ends, which lost 3 bases and 9 bases, there was a span of 12 bases. The J gene is TRBJ2-1, the V gene TRBV14; no reliable D call. This material consisted of PBMCs from blood, taken about 5 days after vaccination. The TCR comes from a man over 45 who received an inactivated influenza vaccine. CDR3 nucleotide sequence: TGTGCCAGCAGCCAGGCCGTCGGCGGTGAGCAGTTCTTC. Its protein product is CASSQAVGGEQFF.